The 29 T cell receptor beta chains below were found in one sample sequenced in a study of blood T cell repertoires in COVID-19. The assay was immunoSEQ multiplex PCR, and TCRdb's table has in-frame clones only and misses some. The repertoire holds about 130,000 clones, with about 82% as singletons. Input material: peripheral blood. The receptor source for this set is a human donor in a cohort sampled during active COVID-19.

V is TRBV7-9 and J is TRBJ2-7, with 9 bases lining up with TRBD2. This CDR3 comprises 16 residues. The V gene end was trimmed by 8 bases and the J gene end by 0 bases; junction bases not matched to a gene: 11. CDR1 SEHNR and CDR2 FQNEAQ come from the germline V gene (reference sequence). The CDR3 region has the DNA TGTGCCAGCGCACCCCCCACTAGCGGGCACTCCTACGAGCAGTACTTC. Residues: CASAPPTSGHSYEQYF.

This chain connects TRBV7-9 to TRBJ2-5; D remains ambiguous. The V gene lost 5 bases and the J gene lost 3 bases, with 10 bases spanning the gap. Germline CDR1 is SEHNR and CDR2 is FQNEAQ (reference sequence). The length of the CDR3 is 13 residues. The CDR3, as DNA: TGTGCCAGCAGCGATAGAAATAAAGAGACCCAGTACTTC. It is translated as CASSDRNKETQYF.

The chain has TRBV5-1 and TRBJ2-5, with D uncertain. Germline CDR1 is SGHRS and CDR2 is YFSETQ. V dropped 2 bases and J dropped 4 bases, with 6 bases sitting between them. CDR3 length: 12 residues. The CDR3 is CASSLTGETQYF. DNA of the CDR3: TGCGCCAGCAGCTTAACCGGAGAGACCCAGTACTTC.

The chain uses TRBV2 and TRBJ1-2; 8 nucleotides align to TRBD1. Germline CDR1 and CDR2: SNHLY and FYNNEI. J gave up 2 bases and V 3 bases, and 2 bases lay outside the gene matches. The CDR3 covers 14 residues. The CDR3, as DNA: TGTGCCAGCAGTGACAGGGGGCACAACTATGGCTACACCTTC. Translated, it gives CASSDRGHNYGYTF. The entire variable domain, with the rest obtained from reference TRBV2 and TRBJ1-2, is as follows: EPEVTQTPSHQVTQMGQEVILRCVPISNHLYFYWYRQILGQKVEFLVSFYNNEISEKSEIFDDQFSVERPDGSNFTLKIRSTKLEDSAMYFCASSDRGHNYGYTFGSGTRLTVV.

The chain has TRBV6-5 and TRBJ1-5; D uncertain. The length of the CDR3 is 14 residues. Germline CDR1 is MNHEY and CDR2 is SVGAGI. Deletions cut 4 bases from V and 5 bases from J, with 12 bases between. CDR3 sequence reads: CASSSGYFHQPQHF. The CDR3 DNA follows: TGTGCCAGCAGTTCAGGATACTTTCATCAGCCCCAGCATTTT.

This chain connects TRBV28 to TRBJ1-1; 10 positions match TRBD1. The V and J ends lost 4 bases and 11 bases, in that order; junction bases with no gene match: 13. In germline, CDR1 is MDHEN, CDR2 SYDVKM. The CDR3 covers 15 residues. CDR3 residues: CASSSQSGQGSAAFF. As DNA, the CDR3 is TGTGCCAGCAGTTCTCAATCGGGACAGGGGAGTGCGGCTTTCTTT.

The chain links TRBV4-3 to TRBJ1-3; D uncertain. The germline V gene has CDR1 LGHNA and CDR2 YSLEER. V lost 2 bases and J lost 1, with 6 bases in between. This CDR3 contains 14 residues. The CDR3 is CASSQRRSGNTIYF. DNA of the CDR3: TGCGCCAGCAGCCAACGGCGGTCTGGAAACACCATATATTTT.

This clone was seen a handful of times. The chain is built from TRBV6-5 and TRBJ2-1; a weak D match, TRBD2 (6 bases). CDR1 and CDR2 (germline): MNHEY, SVGAGI. This CDR3 is built from 14 residues. V was shortened by 8 bases and J by 1 base, with 12 bases between the two germline ends. CDR3 bases: TGTGCCAGCGAGGCGGGATTGTCCTACAATGAGCAGTTCTTC. It yields the protein CASEAGLSYNEQFF.

J is TRBJ1-6 and V is TRBV10-2; no clear D gene. The CDR3 consists of 16 residues. V lost 0 bases and J lost 1, with 7 bases in between. Germline assignment: CDR1 WSHSY and CDR2 SAAADI. The CDR3: CASSESYGSYNSPLHF. Here the CDR3 DNA reads TGCGCCAGCAGTGAGTCGTACGGGTCCTATAATTCACCCCTCCACTTT.

The chain carries TRBV24-1 and TRBJ1-2; no reliable D call. V lost 2 bases to trimming and J lost 3 bases, with 6 bases between them. Per germline, CDR1 KGHDR and CDR2 SFDVKD. The CDR3 is 13 residues long. CDR3 residues: CATSDSPYYGYTF. The CDR3 DNA reads as TGTGCCACCAGTGATTCCCCTTACTATGGCTACACCTTC.

J is TRBJ2-2 and V is TRBV7-2; 8 nucleotides agree with TRBD1. CDR1 is SGHTA, CDR2 FQGNSA, per germline. J gave up 6 bases and V 4 bases, and 10 bases lay outside the gene matches. CDR3 length: 16 residues. CDR3 in amino acids: CASSSRTGRGAGELFF. CDR3 bases: TGTGCCAGCAGCTCACGGACAGGGCGTGGAGCCGGGGAGCTGTTTTTT.

The chain couples TRBV30 to TRBJ2-2; the D is unclear. CDR1 and CDR2 (germline): GTSNPN, SVGIG (reference sequence). V lost 5 bases and J 7 bases, leaving 11 bases between the germline ends. The CDR3 contains 12 residues. The CDR3 DNA sequence: TGTGCCTGGGACGACTTGGGCGGGGAGCTGTTTTTT. Translation: CAWDDLGGELFF.

V and J are TRBV5-4 and TRBJ2-3; 10 nucleotides agree with TRBD2. CDR1 is SGHNT and CDR2 is YYREEE in the germline V gene (reference sequence). V shed 4 bases, J shed 1 base, and the junction held 0 bases outside the gene matches. The CDR3 has 14 amino acids. CDR3 amino acids: CASSLAGGTDTQYF. Here the CDR3 DNA reads TGTGCCAGCAGCCTAGCGGGAGGCACAGATACGCAGTATTTT.

This clone was recorded once. The chain joins TRBV7-2 to TRBJ2-1, with 8 bases aligning to TRBD2. The CDR3 is 15 residues long. V shed 1 base and J 8 bases; nucleotides not matched to a gene: 7. Germline assignment: CDR1 SGHTA and CDR2 FQGNSA. The CDR3 sequence is CASSLGREVFYEQFF. CDR3 bases: TGTGCCAGCAGCTTAGGGCGGGAGGTTTTTTATGAGCAGTTCTTC.

The genes are TRBV11-2 and TRBJ2-7; no clear D. V lost 5 bases, J lost 0 bases, and 26 bases lay in between. The CDR3 spans 19 residues. CDR1 is SGHAT, CDR2 FQNNGV, per germline. The CDR3 DNA follows: TGTGCCAGCAGCGGAGCACACGGCCATAACCTACAAAGCTCCTACGAGCAGTACTTC. Protein product: CASSGAHGHNLQSSYEQYF. Looking up the rest from reference TRBV11-2 and TRBJ2-7 gives the full variable domain: EAGVAQSPRYKIIEKRQSVAFWCNPISGHATLYWYQQILGQGPKLLIQFQNNGVVDDSQLPKDRFSAERLKGVDSTLKIQPAKLEDSAVYLCASSGAHGHNLQSSYEQYFGPGTRLTVT.

J is TRBJ1-1 and V is TRBV2, with TRBD1 as a possible D gene (5 bases). Trimming took off 8 bases at V and 1 base at J, with 14 bases between the two ends. CDR3 size: 14 residues. CDR1 is SNHLY and CDR2 is FYNNEI in the germline V gene. CDR3 sequence reads: CASGSEGANTEAFF. In nucleotides, the CDR3 is TGTGCCAGCGGAAGTGAAGGGGCGAACACTGAAGCTTTCTTT.

The CDR3 DNA sequence: TGTGCCAGCAGCGTAGATCTAGCGGGAGGAACCGGGGAGCTGTTTTTT. Translating it yields CASSVDLAGGTGELFF. J is TRBJ2-2 and V is TRBV9; 11 nucleotides agree with TRBD2. The CDR3 extends over 16 amino acids. The V gene's germline CDR1 is SGDLS and CDR2 YYNGEE. Losses at the gene ends were 0 bases for V and 5 bases for J; bases not matched to a gene: 3.

In nucleotides, the CDR3 is TGTGCCAGCATGAGTGGACTAGACTCTGGGGCCAACGTCCTGACTTTC. It is translated as CASMSGLDSGANVLTF. The chain has TRBV6-6 and TRBJ2-6, with TRBD2 identical over 7 bases. This CDR3 spans 16 amino acids. The germline V gene encodes CDR1 MNHNY and CDR2 SVGAGI (reference sequence). Trimming at V came to 7 bases and at J to 0 bases, leaving 6 bases not matched to a gene.

J is TRBJ1-3 and V is TRBV7-6; 7 bases match TRBD1. The germline V gene has CDR1 SGHVS and CDR2 FNYEAQ. The CDR3 sequence is 17 residues long. J was trimmed by 0 bases and V by 3 bases; bases with no gene match: 8. The CDR3 protein is CASSFGTAHSSGNTIYF. The DNA of the CDR3 is TGTGCCAGCAGCTTTGGGACAGCCCACTCCTCTGGAAACACCATATATTTT.

The chain joins TRBV6-5 to TRBJ2-7; D remains ambiguous. The ends were cut back, 5 bases at V and 2 bases at J, with 4 bases in the middle. This CDR3 has 11 amino acids. Germline lookup yields CDR1 MNHEY and CDR2 SVGAGI. CDR3 nucleotide sequence: TGTGCCAGCAGTCAGACCTACGAGCAGTACTTC. This translates into CASSQTYEQYF.

The CDR3 DNA reads as TGTGCCAGCAGTTTTAGTTTAGACTATGGCTACACCTTC. Encoded protein: CASSFSLDYGYTF. V gene TRBV28 combines with J gene TRBJ1-2; D call uncertain. Trimming pared 3 bases from V and 3 bases from J, leaving 8 bases between. Germline lookup yields CDR1 MDHEN and CDR2 SYDVKM. The CDR3 sequence is 13 residues long.

The V call is TRBV6-2 or TRBV6-3, the J call TRBJ1-1; D is ambiguous. CDR1 and CDR2 from the germline V gene are MNHEY and SVGEGT. The CDR3 totals 14 residues. The V gene lost 5 bases and the J gene lost 1 base, with 11 bases spanning the gap. The CDR3 nucleotides are TGTGCCAGCAGTCGCGCGGGAGGGAACACTGAAGCTTTCTTT. It specifies CASSRAGGNTEAFF.

J is TRBJ2-1 and V is TRBV24-1; 7 bases agree with TRBD2. Germline values: CDR1 KGHDR, CDR2 SFDVKD. The CDR3 is 15 residues long. V gave up 5 bases and J gave up 4 bases; unmatched junction bases: 7. The CDR3 DNA reads TGTGCCACCAGTGCTACTAGCGAATTGTACAATGAGCAGTTCTTC. Translated: CATSATSELYNEQFF.

The V call is TRBV10-2, the J call TRBJ2-7; D might be TRBD1 (5 bases). The CDR3 is 14 residues long. The V gene's germline CDR1 is WSHSY and CDR2 SAAADI. V gave up 10 bases and J gave up 6 bases, with 22 bases separating them. The CDR3 sequence: CATQPGSGWVEQYF. CDR3 sequence (DNA): TGCGCCACCCAGCCAGGGTCCGGGTGGGTCGAGCAGTACTTC.

This clone was picked up one time. The chain has TRBV11-2 and TRBJ2-3, with 7 bases matching TRBD1. There are 15 residues in the CDR3. V lost 5 bases to trimming and J lost 1 base; unmatched junction nucleotides: 6. Germline CDR1 reads SGHAT; CDR2 reads FQNNGV. The CDR3, as DNA: TGTGCCAGCAGCCGACAGGGAAGTGGCACAGATACGCAGTATTTT. This translates into CASSRQGSGTDTQYF.

The chain links TRBV5-4 to TRBJ1-2, with 9 positions matching TRBD1. Germline CDR1 SGHNT, CDR2 YYREEE (reference sequence). Losses at the gene ends were 0 bases for V and 4 bases for J; bases not matched to a gene: 10. The CDR3 contains 17 residues. The DNA of the CDR3 is TGTGCCAGCAGCTTGGATCCCGGACAGGGGTGGGCCTATGGCTACACCTTC. Translated: CASSLDPGQGWAYGYTF. Complete variable domain (other parts from reference TRBV5-4 and TRBJ1-2): ETGVTQSPTHLIKTRGQQVTLRCSSQSGHNTVSWYQQALGQGPQFIFQYYREEENGRGNFPPRFSGLQFPNYSSELNVNALELDDSALYLCASSLDPGQGWAYGYTFGSGTRLTVV.

The chain is built from TRBV6-2 or TRBV6-3 and TRBJ2-1; D ambiguous. There are 15 residues in the CDR3. V was cut by 5 bases and J by 3 bases, with 14 bases left in between. Germline-derived CDR1 and CDR2 are MNHEY and SVGEGT. Written as DNA, the CDR3 is TGTGCCAGCAGTCCGCGAACGTCTTTCTACAATGAGCAGTTCTTC. As protein: CASSPRTSFYNEQFF.

This chain joins TRBV11-2 and TRBJ2-1; 11 nucleotides line up with TRBD2. The junction had 6 bases not matched to a gene; V was cut back by 4 bases and J by 1 base. CDR1 is SGHAT and CDR2 is FQNNGV in the germline V gene. The CDR3 is 17 amino acids. CDR3 in amino acids: CASSSILAGVSYNEQFF. The CDR3 bases are TGTGCCAGCAGCTCTATACTAGCGGGAGTGTCCTACAATGAGCAGTTCTTC. The variable domain in full, completed from reference TRBV11-2 and TRBJ2-1, reads EAGVAQSPRYKIIEKRQSVAFWCNPISGHATLYWYQQILGQGPKLLIQFQNNGVVDDSQLPKDRFSAERLKGVDSTLKIQPAKLEDSAVYLCASSSILAGVSYNEQFFGPGTRLTVL.

This chain connects TRBV19 to TRBJ2-2; D gene uncertain. This CDR3 region has 12 residues. Between the trimmed V and J ends, which lost 5 bases and 4 bases, there was a span of 5 bases. The germline V gene has CDR1 LNHDA and CDR2 SQIVND (reference sequence). This CDR3 reads CASSPPTGELFF. CDR3 coding DNA: TGTGCCAGTAGTCCTCCCACCGGGGAGCTGTTTTTT.